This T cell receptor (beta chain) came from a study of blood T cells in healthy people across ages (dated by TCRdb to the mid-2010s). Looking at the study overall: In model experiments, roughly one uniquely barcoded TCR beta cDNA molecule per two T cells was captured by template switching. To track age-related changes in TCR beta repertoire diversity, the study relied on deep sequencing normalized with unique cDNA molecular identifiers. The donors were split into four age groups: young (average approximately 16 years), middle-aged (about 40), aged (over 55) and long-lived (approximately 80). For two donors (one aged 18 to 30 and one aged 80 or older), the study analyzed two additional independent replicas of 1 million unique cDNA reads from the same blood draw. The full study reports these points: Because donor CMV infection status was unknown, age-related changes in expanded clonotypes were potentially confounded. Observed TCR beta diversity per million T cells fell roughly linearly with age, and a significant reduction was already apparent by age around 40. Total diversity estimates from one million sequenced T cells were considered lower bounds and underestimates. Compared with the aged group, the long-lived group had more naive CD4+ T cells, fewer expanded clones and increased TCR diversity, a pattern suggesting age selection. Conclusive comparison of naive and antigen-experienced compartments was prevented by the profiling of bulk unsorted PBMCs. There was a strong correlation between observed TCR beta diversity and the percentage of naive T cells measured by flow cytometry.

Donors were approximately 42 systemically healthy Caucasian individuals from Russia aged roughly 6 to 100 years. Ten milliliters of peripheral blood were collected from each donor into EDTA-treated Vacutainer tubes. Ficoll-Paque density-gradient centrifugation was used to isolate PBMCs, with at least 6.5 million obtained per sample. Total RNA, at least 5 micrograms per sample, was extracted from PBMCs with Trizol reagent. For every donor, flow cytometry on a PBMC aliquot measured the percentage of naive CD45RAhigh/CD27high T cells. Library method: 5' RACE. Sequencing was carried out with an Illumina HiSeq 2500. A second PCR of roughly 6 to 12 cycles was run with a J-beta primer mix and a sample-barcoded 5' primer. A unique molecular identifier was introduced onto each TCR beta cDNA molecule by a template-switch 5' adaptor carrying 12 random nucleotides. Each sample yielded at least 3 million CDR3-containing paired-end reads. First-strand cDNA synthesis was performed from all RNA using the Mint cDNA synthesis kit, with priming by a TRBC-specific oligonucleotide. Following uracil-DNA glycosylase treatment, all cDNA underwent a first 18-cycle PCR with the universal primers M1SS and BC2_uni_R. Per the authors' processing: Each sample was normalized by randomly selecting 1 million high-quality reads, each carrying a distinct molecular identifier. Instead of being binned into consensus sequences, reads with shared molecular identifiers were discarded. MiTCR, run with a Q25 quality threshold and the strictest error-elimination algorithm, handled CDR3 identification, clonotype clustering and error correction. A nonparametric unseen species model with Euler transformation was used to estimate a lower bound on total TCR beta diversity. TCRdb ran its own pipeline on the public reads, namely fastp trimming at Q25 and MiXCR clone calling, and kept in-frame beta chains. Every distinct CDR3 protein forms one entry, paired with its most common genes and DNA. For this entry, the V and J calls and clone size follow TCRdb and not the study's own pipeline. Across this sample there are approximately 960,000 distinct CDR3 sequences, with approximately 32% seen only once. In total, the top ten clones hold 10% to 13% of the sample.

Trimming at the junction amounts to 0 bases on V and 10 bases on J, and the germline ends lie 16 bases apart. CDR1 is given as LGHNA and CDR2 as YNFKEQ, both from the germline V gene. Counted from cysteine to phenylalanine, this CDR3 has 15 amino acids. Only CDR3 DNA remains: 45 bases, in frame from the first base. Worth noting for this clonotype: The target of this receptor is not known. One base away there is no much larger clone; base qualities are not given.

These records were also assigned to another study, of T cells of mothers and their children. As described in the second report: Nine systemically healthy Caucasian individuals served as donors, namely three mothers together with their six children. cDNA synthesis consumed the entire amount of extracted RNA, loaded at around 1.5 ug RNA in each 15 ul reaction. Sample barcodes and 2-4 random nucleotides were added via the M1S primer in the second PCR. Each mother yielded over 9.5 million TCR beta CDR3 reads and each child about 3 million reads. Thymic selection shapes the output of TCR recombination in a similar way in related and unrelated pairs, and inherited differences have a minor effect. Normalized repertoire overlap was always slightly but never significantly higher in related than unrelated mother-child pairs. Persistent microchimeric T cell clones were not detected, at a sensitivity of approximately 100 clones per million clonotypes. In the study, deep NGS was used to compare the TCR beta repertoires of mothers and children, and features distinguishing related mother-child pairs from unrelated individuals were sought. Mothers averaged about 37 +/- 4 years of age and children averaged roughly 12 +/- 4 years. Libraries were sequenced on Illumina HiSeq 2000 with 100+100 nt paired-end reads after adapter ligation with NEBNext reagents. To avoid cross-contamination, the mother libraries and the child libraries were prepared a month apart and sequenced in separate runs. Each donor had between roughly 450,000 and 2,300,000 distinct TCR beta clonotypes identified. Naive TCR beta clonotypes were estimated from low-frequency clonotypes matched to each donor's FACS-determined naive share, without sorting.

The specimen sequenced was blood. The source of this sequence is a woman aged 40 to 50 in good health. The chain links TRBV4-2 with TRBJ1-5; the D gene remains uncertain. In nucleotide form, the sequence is TGTGCCAGCAGCCAAGATTGGAGCCCGAGCTACCCCCAGCATTTT. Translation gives CASSQDWSPSYPQHF.